The 28 T cell receptor beta chains below all came from one sample that was sequenced in a study of monozygotic twins with inflammatory bowel disease. TCRdb reprocessed the 5' RACE reads, keeping one entry per CDR3 protein, no DNA. The sample holds around 220,000 distinct CDR3 sequences. Sequenced input: blood. These receptors all stem from a human donor with ulcerative colitis or Crohn's disease, or a healthy co-twin of an affected twin (not recorded which).

J is TRBJ2-6 and V is TRBV7-9. Germline assignment: CDR1 SEHNR and CDR2 FQNEAQ (reference sequence). The CDR3 is 16 amino acids. CDR3 region: CASSLIPSSGANVLTF.

The chain joins TRBV6-1 to TRBJ2-3; TCRdb's D gene call, TRBD2, goes unchecked for lack of DNA. CDR1 is MNHNS, CDR2 SASEGT, per germline. The CDR3 spans 14 residues. The CDR3 loop reads CASRGLALTDTQYF.

The J gene is TRBJ2-6, the V gene TRBV28; the D call of TRBD1 rests on TCRdb alone, since no DNA is present to check it. Germline CDR1 and CDR2: MDHEN and SYDVKM. This CDR3 comprises 20 residues. The chain's CDR3 is CASSSLNIPLRGPGANVLTF.

The rearrangement uses TRBV4-1 and TRBJ2-1. The CDR3 is 16 amino acids. Germline V CDR1 and CDR2: MGHRA, YSYEKL. The CDR3 spells CASSQVGSSLGNEQFF.

V and J are TRBV27 and TRBJ1-1; the TRBD1 assignment by TCRdb is unverifiable without DNA. This CDR3 region has 15 residues. Germline V gives CDR1 MNHEY, CDR2 SMNVEV (reference sequence). CDR3 sequence reads: CASRSGGRVETEAFF.

The chain has TRBV10-3 and TRBJ2-7; TCRdb returns TRBD1, unconfirmable since there is no DNA. CDR1 is ENHRY and CDR2 is SYGVKD in the germline V gene. This CDR3 is built from 14 residues. The CDR3 loop is CAISQGQGAYEQYF.

V and J are TRBV7-9 and TRBJ2-1. The CDR3 runs 12 residues. CDR1 SEHNR and CDR2 FQNEAQ come from the germline V gene (reference sequence). The CDR3 here is CASSLFDGEQFF. The whole variable domain, filled in from reference TRBV7-9 and TRBJ2-1, reads DTGVSQNPRHKITKRGQNVTFRCDPISEHNRLYWYRQTLGQGPEFLTYFQNEAQLEKSRLLSDRFSAERPKGSFSTLEIQRTEQGDSAMYLCASSLFDGEQFFGPGTRLTVL.

V usage is TRBV12-3 or TRBV12-4 and J usage is TRBJ1-2; absent DNA, TCRdb's TRBD1 call cannot be checked. The CDR3 spans 15 residues. The CDR3 sequence is CASRPPWDNNYGYTF.

CDR3 sequence reads: CASSRPGYFEAFYEQYF. The genes are TRBV11-2 and TRBJ2-7; TCRdb's D gene call, TRBD1, goes unchecked for lack of DNA. Germline CDR1 is SGHAT and CDR2 is FQNNGV. This CDR3 is 17 amino acids long.

The rearrangement links TRBV7-8 to TRBJ2-5; TCRdb's D call, TRBD1, is unchecked because there is no DNA. The CDR3 sequence is 20 residues long. CDR1 SGHVS and CDR2 FQNEAQ come from the germline V gene. The chain's CDR3 is CASSLVGGAGFGSNQETQYF.

The CDR3 here is CASRPGQGSQPQHF. The chain recombines TRBV10-2 with TRBJ1-5; TCRdb selects TRBD1, and the lack of DNA leaves this call unchecked. The CDR3 is 14 residues long. Germline V gene lookup returns CDR1 WSHSY and CDR2 SAAADI.

The rearrangement uses TRBV19 and TRBJ2-2; TCRdb names TRBD2, which stays unverified in the absence of DNA. The CDR3 extends over 17 amino acids. Germline V CDR1 and CDR2: LNHDA, SQIVND (reference sequence). CDR3 sequence: CASSIGVLARNTGELFF.

The rearrangement uses TRBV7-8 and TRBJ2-3; TCRdb designates TRBD2, a call that cannot be tested without DNA. Looked up from germline, CDR1 is SGHVS and CDR2 is FQNEAQ. CDR3 length equals 18 residues. CDR3 sequence: CASSSYLTSGGQVDTQYF.

The chain couples TRBV29-1 to TRBJ1-1; TCRdb's D call, TRBD1, is unchecked because there is no DNA. CDR3 length equals 14 residues. Per the germline V gene, CDR1 is SQVTM and CDR2 is ANQGSEA. CDR3 sequence: CSARDSPGVAEAFF. Using reference TRBV29-1 and TRBJ1-1 for the parts outside the CDR3, the full variable domain is SAVISQKPSRDICQRGTSLTIQCQVDSQVTMMFWYRQQPGQSLTLIATANQGSEATYESGFVIDKFPISRPNLTFSTLTVSNMSPEDSSIYLCSARDSPGVAEAFFGQGTRLTVV.

This chain links TRBV7-3 with TRBJ2-3; the D call from TCRdb, TRBD2, cannot be confirmed without DNA. The CDR3 contains 15 residues. Germline V gene lookup returns CDR1 SGHTA and CDR2 FQGTGA. The CDR3 sequence: CASSSRSGGTDTQYF.

The V gene is TRBV5-6, the J gene TRBJ2-3. The CDR3 runs 15 residues. Per the germline V gene, CDR1 is SGHDT and CDR2 is YYEEEE. CDR3 region: CASSSNDWVRDTQYF.

The chain couples TRBV5-5 to TRBJ1-1. This CDR3 contains 14 residues. CDR1 and CDR2 from the germline V gene are SGHKS and YYEKEE (reference sequence). This CDR3 is CASSRRPGSTEAFF.

This chain uses TRBV20-1 with TRBJ2-1. Looked up from germline, CDR1 is DFQATT and CDR2 is SNEGSKA (reference sequence). The CDR3 length is 15 residues. The chain's CDR3 is CSARDPRHSDNEQFF.

The chain couples TRBV12-3 or TRBV12-4 to TRBJ2-1; TCRdb gives TRBD1 as the D gene, but with no DNA this cannot be confirmed. The CDR3 extends over 14 amino acids. CDR3 amino acids: CASRQGADNGEQFF.

The chain is built from TRBV5-1 and TRBJ2-3; TCRdb selects TRBD2, and the lack of DNA leaves this call unchecked. Per germline, CDR1 SGHRS and CDR2 YFSETQ. CDR3 length: 17 amino acids. The CDR3 region is CASSFTSTSGPGDTQYF.

The gene calls are TRBV20-1 and TRBJ2-3; absent DNA, TCRdb's TRBD2 call cannot be checked. This CDR3 contains 18 residues. The germline V gene encodes CDR1 DFQATT and CDR2 SNEGSKA (reference sequence). The CDR3 spells CSANPGTSGSPPPDTQYF.

The chain carries TRBV3-1 and TRBJ1-5; lacking DNA, the TRBD1 call made by TCRdb goes unchecked. Germline V gene sequence: CDR1 LGHDT, CDR2 YNNKEL (reference sequence). CDR3 size: 15 residues. This CDR3 is CASSQDGTGGQPQHF.

The CDR3 reads CASRAPGTSGVDTQYF. The rearrangement joins TRBV19 to TRBJ2-3; TCRdb outputs TRBD2, but without DNA this stays unchecked. The length of the CDR3 is 16 residues. The germline gives CDR1 LNHDA, CDR2 SQIVND (reference sequence). The full variable domain, its missing parts supplied by reference TRBV19 and TRBJ2-3, is DGGITQSPKYLFRKEGQNVTLSCEQNLNHDAMYWYRQDPGQGLRLIYYSQIVNDFQKGDIAEGYSVSREKKESFPLTVTSAQKNPTAFYLCASRAPGTSGVDTQYFGPGTRLTVL.

This chain links TRBV12-3 or TRBV12-4 with TRBJ2-6; TCRdb names TRBD1, which stays unverified in the absence of DNA. This CDR3 contains 16 residues. The CDR3 reads CASSQGRTSGANVLTF.

This sequence joins TRBV7-9 and TRBJ1-1; TCRdb proposes TRBD1, but this gene call is untestable without DNA. The CDR3 sequence is 15 residues long. Per the germline V gene, CDR1 is SEHNR and CDR2 is FQNEAQ (reference sequence). This chain's CDR3 is CASSTTGGADTEAFF.

This chain uses TRBV5-1 with TRBJ1-2. The germline V gene encodes CDR1 SGHRS and CDR2 YFSETQ. The CDR3 covers 13 residues. The CDR3 spells CATSAEGVNGYTF.

The chain combines TRBV29-1 with TRBJ2-7. CDR1 is SQVTM and CDR2 is ANQGSEA in the germline V gene. This CDR3 comprises 13 residues. The CDR3 loop reads CSVEWGNSYEQYF.

V is TRBV5-1 and J is TRBJ1-6. The CDR3 is 14 residues long. CDR1 is SGHRS, CDR2 YFSETQ, per germline. CDR3 residues: CASSLGTLNSPLHF. Full variable domain (outside the CDR3, taken from reference TRBV5-1 and TRBJ1-6): KAGVTQTPRYLIKTRGQQVTLSCSPISGHRSVSWYQQTPGQGLQFLFEYFSETQRNKGNFPGRFSGRQFSNSRSEMNVSTLELGDSALYLCASSLGTLNSPLHFGNGTRLTVT.